This T cell receptor (beta chain) was documented in a study of CD8+CD57+ T cells in acquired aplastic anemia. Study information: DNA recovered from sorted CD4+ and CD8+ cells had a mean of approximately 3.5 ug. Notes on the study in general: Patients and controls shared some 29 CD8+ CDR3 sequences, which appeared highly expressed in patients and within their immunodominant clones.

Per the germline V gene, CDR1 is SGHAT and CDR2 is FQDESV (reference sequence). The CDR3 spans 16 residues. V was cut by 4 bases and J by 2 bases, with 14 bases left in between. With regard to this clonotype: The antigen is not known.

Patients who underwent sequencing had shown CD8+CD57+ cell expansion by flow cytometry. All patients were therapy-naive when blood was sampled. TCR beta VDJ combinations and CDR3 sequences were profiled from genomic DNA. TCRdb re-analysed the reads in MiXCR, keeping a single row per CDR3 protein. The sample includes some 92,000 distinct CDR3 sequences, roughly 70% seen only once; the top ten take less than 75%. This TCR was sampled from a human donor with aplastic anemia. This chain joins TRBV11-1 and TRBJ2-2, with D maybe TRBD2 (5 bases). The sequenced sample consisted of sorted CD4+, CD8+, or CD8+CD57+ T cells (not recorded which) from PBMCs. In nucleotides, the CDR3 is TGTGCCAGCAGCTCCCCGACTATCCTTAACACCGGGGAGCTGTTTTTT. Translated, it gives CASSSPTILNTGELFF.